The sequence of this T cell receptor (beta chain) was determined in a study of cytotoxic CD8 clonotypes in ibrutinib-treated CLL. General study points: Clonality rose at ibrutinib response and fell back toward baseline at progression.

This clone has a handful of counts. Its antigen remains unidentified. CDR1 and CDR2 from the germline V gene are SGHDT and YYEEEE. This CDR3 contains 15 residues. The germline V and J ends were trimmed by 0 bases and 5 bases, with 14 bases remaining between them. Libraries were prepared by immunoSEQ multiplex PCR; TCRdb keeps only in-frame clonotypes and omits some of them. The table shows approximately 46,000 clones, with 60% to 80% occurring only once. The chain uses TRBV5-6 and TRBJ1-2, with D possibly TRBD1 on 5 matching bases. The sequence came from a human donor with chronic lymphocytic leukemia. The sample in question was PBMCs, obtained after 12 months of ibrutinib treatment. The CDR3 bases are TGTGCCAGCAGCTTGGAAGGGGCCGTTTCGTATGGCTACACCTTC. The encoded protein is CASSLEGAVSYGYTF.